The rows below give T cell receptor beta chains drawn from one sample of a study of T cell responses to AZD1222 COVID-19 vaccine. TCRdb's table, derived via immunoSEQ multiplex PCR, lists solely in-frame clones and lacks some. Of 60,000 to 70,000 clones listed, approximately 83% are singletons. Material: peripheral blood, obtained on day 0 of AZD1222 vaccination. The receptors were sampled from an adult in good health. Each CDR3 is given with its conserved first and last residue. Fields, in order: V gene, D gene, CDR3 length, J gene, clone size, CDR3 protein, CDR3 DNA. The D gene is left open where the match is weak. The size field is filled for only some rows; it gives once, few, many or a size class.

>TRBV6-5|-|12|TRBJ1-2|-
CASSSPAGGYTF
TGTGCCAGCAGTTCTCCCGCGGGTGGCTACACCTTC
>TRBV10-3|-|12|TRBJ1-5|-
CASQGSNQPQHF
TGTGCCAGCCAGGGCAGCAATCAGCCCCAGCATTTT
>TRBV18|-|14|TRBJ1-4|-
CASSPRTTNEKLFF
TGTGCCAGCTCACCACGGACAACTAATGAAAAACTGTTTTTT
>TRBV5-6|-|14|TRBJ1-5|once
CASSLDGRDQPQHF
TGTGCCAGCAGCTTGGATGGGCGGGATCAGCCCCAGCATTTT
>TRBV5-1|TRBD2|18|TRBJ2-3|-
CASSRTGLASGPADTQYF
TGCGCCAGCAGCCGGACGGGACTAGCGTCCGGACCTGCAGATACGCAGTATTTT
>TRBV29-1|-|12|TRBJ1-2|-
CSVEEQINGYTF
TGCAGCGTTGAGGAGCAGATTAATGGCTACACCTTC
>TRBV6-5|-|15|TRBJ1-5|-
CASSPRGRGHQPQHF
TGTGCCAGCAGTCCCCGAGGGCGGGGGCATCAGCCCCAGCATTTT
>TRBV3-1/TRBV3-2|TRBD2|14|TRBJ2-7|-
CASSQGLAGNEQYF
TGTGCCAGCAGCCAGGGACTAGCGGGGAACGAGCAGTACTTC
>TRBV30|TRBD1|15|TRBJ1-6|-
CAWTSGGQGNSPLHF
TGTGCCTGGACCTCTGGGGGACAGGGGAATTCACCCCTCCACTTT
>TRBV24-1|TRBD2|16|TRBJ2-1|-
CATSDLRIAGYNEQFF
TGTGCCACCAGTGACCTACGAATAGCGGGCTACAATGAGCAGTTCTTC
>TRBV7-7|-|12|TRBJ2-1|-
CASSLRGDEQFF
TGTGCTAGCAGCTTAAGGGGGGATGAGCAGTTCTTC
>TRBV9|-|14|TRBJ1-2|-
CASSVESLNYGYTF
TGTGCCAGCAGCGTAGAAAGTCTTAACTATGGCTACACCTTC
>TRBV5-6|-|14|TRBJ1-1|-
CASSSFRVKSEAFF
TGTGCCAGCAGTTCATTCAGGGTGAAGAGTGAAGCTTTCTTT
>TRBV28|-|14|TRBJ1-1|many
CASSRPIAGTEAFF
TGTGCCAGCAGCCGCCCCATTGCGGGAACTGAAGCTTTCTTT
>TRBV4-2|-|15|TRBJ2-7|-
CASSQDSQSSYEQYF
TGTGCCAGCAGCCAAGACAGCCAAAGCTCCTACGAGCAGTACTTC
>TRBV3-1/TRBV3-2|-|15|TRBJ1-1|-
CASSLQGLGNTEAFF
TGTGCCAGCAGCCTACAGGGCCTGGGCAACACTGAAGCTTTCTTT
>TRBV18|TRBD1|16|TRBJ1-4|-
CASSPNSGTGSTRVFF
TGTGCCAGCTCACCCAACTCCGGGACAGGCAGTACCAGGGTGTTTTTT
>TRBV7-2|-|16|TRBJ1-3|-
CASSLVSGPSGNTIYF
TGTGCCAGCAGCTTAGTTTCCGGGCCCTCTGGAAACACCATATATTTT
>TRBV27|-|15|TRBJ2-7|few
CASSLLGGRGYEQYF
TGTGCCAGCAGTTTATTGGGGGGTAGAGGCTACGAGCAGTACTTC
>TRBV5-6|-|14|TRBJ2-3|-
CASSPGLPTDTQYF
TGTGCCAGCAGCCCGGGACTTCCCACAGATACGCAGTATTTT
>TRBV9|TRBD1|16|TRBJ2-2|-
CASSVVGQARAGELFF
TGTGCCAGCAGCGTAGTGGGACAGGCGAGGGCCGGGGAGCTGTTTTTT
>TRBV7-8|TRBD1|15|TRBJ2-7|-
CASSRDRGLNYEQYF
TGTGCCAGCAGCCGGGACAGGGGATTGAACTACGAGCAGTACTTC
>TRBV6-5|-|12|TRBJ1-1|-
CASIVTTGEAFF
TGTGCCAGCATCGTGACCACAGGGGAAGCTTTCTTT
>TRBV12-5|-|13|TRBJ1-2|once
CASGSGQSYGYTF
TGTGCTAGTGGTTCTGGACAGTCCTATGGCTACACCTTC
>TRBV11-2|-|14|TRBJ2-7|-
CASRRGNANHEQYF
TGTGCCAGCCGCAGGGGCAACGCAAACCACGAGCAGTACTTC
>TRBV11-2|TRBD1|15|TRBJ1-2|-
CASSLEGTGVYGYTF
TGTGCCAGCAGCTTAGAGGGGACAGGGGTTTATGGCTACACCTTC
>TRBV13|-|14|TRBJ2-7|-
CASSLGTGAYEQYF
TGTGCCAGCAGCTTAGGCACGGGGGCCTACGAGCAGTACTTC
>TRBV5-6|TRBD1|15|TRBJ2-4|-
CASMGAGQGLDIQYF
TGTGCCAGCATGGGGGCGGGACAGGGGTTGGACATTCAGTACTTC
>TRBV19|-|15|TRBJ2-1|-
CASSGSDAGDNEQFF
TGTGCCAGTAGTGGGTCGGATGCAGGGGACAATGAGCAGTTCTTC